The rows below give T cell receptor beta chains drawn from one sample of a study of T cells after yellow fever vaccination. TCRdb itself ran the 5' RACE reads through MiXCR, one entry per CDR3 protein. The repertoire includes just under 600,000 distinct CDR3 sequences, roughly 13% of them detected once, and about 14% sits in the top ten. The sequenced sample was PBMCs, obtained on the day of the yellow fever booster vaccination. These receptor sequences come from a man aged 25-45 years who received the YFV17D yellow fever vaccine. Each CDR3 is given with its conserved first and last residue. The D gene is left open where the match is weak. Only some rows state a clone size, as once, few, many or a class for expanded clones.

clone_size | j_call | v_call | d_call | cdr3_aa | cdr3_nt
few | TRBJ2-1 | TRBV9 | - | CASSVGETISYNEQFF | TGTGCCAGCAGCGTTGGGGAAACCATCTCCTACAATGAGCAGTTCTTC
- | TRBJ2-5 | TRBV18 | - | CASSPLRPPEETQYF | TGTGCCAGCTCACCACTGAGGCCGCCCGAAGAGACCCAGTACTTC
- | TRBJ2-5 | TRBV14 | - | CASSSGLTLQETQYF | TGTGCCAGCAGTTCCGGACTTACCCTACAAGAGACCCAGTACTTC
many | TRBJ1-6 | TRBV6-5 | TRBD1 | CASSTDRGSPLHF | TGTGCCAGCAGTACCGACAGGGGCTCACCCCTCCACTTT
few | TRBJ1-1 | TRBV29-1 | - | CSVAMNTEAFF | TGCAGCGTTGCCATGAACACTGAAGCTTTCTTT
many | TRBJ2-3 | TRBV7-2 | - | CASSLLRGTDTQYF | TGTGCCAGCAGCTTACTCCGGGGGACAGATACGCAGTATTTT
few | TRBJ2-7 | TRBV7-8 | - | CASSLVDSVWSHYEQYF | TGTGCCAGCAGCTTAGTGGATAGTGTTTGGAGTCACTACGAGCAGTACTTC
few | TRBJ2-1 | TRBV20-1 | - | CSAMRGQGWNEQFF | TGCAGTGCTATGCGGGGACAAGGGTGGAATGAGCAGTTCTTC
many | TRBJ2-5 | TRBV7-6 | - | CASSLGGLGQETQYF | TGTGCCAGCAGCTTAGGGGGTTTGGGCCAAGAGACCCAGTACTTC
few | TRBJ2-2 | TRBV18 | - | CASSPSQGSTGELFF | TGTGCCAGCTCACCAAGTCAAGGGAGTACCGGGGAGCTGTTTTTT
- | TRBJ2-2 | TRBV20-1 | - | CCARDQSDYLHRELFF | TGCTGTGCTAGAGACCAGAGTGACTACCTACACCGGGAGCTGTTTTTT
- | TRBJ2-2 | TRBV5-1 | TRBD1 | CASSFWTGANTGELFF | TGCGCCAGCAGCTTCTGGACAGGGGCGAACACCGGGGAGCTGTTTTTT
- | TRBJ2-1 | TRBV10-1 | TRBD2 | CASSSQGTSGSPYNEQFF | TGCGCCAGCAGTTCCCAGGGGACTAGCGGGAGTCCGTACAATGAGCAGTTCTTC
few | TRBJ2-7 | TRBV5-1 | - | CASSVGPIYEQYF | TGCGCCAGCAGCGTGGGACCGATCTACGAGCAGTACTTC
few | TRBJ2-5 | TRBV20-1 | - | CSARRTRNQETQYF | TGCTCCGCACGGAGGACACGGAATCAAGAGACCCAGTACTTC
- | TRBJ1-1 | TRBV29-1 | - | CSAEWNTEAFF | TGCAGCGCCGAGTGGAACACTGAAGCTTTCTTT
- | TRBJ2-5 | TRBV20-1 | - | CSARGGGASETQYF | TGCAGTGCTAGGGGCGGGGGCGCATCAGAGACCCAGTACTTC
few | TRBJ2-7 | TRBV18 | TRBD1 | CASSPQGQAHSKTYEQYF | TGTGCCAGCTCACCACAGGGACAGGCGCACTCGAAAACCTACGAGCAGTACTTC
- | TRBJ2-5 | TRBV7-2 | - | CASSGYAQETQYF | TGTGCCAGCAGCGGCTACGCACAAGAGACCCAGTACTTC
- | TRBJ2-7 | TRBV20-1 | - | CSARQESPYEQYF | TGCAGTGCTAGACAGGAGAGCCCCTACGAGCAGTACTTC
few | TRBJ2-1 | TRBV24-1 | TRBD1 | CATSDSGTAIDEQFF | TGTGCCACCAGTGATTCCGGGACAGCTATCGATGAGCAGTTCTTC
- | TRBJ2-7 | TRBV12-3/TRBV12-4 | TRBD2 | CASSLSLTLAGGKDEQYF | TGTGCCAGCAGTTTATCACTCACGCTAGCGGGAGGAAAAGACGAGCAGTACTTC
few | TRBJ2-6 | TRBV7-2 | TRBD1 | CASSLDWTGGANVLTF | TGTGCCAGCAGCTTAGATTGGACAGGCGGGGCCAACGTCCTGACTTTC
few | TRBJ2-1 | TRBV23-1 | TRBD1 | CASRARVDREDNEQFF | TGCGCCAGCAGAGCTAGAGTGGACAGGGAGGACAATGAGCAGTTCTTC
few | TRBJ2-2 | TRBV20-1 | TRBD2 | CSARDYSGLANAGELFF | TGCAGTGCTAGAGATTATTCCGGACTAGCGAACGCCGGGGAGCTGTTTTTT
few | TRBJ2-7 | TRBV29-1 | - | CSVEVDVSEQYF | TGCAGCGTTGAAGTAGACGTTTCTGAGCAGTACTTC
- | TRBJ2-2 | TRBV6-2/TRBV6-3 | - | CASSNGRGELFF | TGTGCCAGCAGTAATGGGAGGGGGGAGCTGTTTTTT
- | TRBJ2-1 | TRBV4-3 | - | CARSQGSSGDAYNEQFF | TGCGCCCGCAGCCAAGGAAGCAGCGGTGATGCCTACAATGAGCAGTTCTTC
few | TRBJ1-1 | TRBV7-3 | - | CASSLGLRSAFF | TGTGCCAGCAGCTTAGGGTTACGTAGTGCTTTCTTT
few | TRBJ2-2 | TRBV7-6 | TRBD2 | CASSSAVAGEVRTGELFF | TGTGCCAGCAGCTCCGCCGTAGCGGGAGAAGTCCGCACCGGGGAGCTGTTTTTT
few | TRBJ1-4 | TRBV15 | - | CATSRSRATNEKLFF | TGTGCCACCAGCAGGAGCCGGGCAACTAATGAAAAACTGTTTTTT
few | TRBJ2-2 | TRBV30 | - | CAWSGEGAAGELFF | TGTGCCTGGAGCGGGGAGGGGGCCGCCGGGGAGCTGTTTTTT
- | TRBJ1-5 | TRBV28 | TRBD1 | CASSKPTGTSNQPQHF | TGTGCCAGCAGTAAGCCGACAGGGACTAGCAATCAGCCCCAGCATTTT
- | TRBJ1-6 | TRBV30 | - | CACQVVGQTLHF | TGTGCCTGCCAGGTCGTTGGACAGACCCTCCACTTT
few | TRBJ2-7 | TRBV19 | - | CASSPAPSYEQYF | TGTGCCAGTAGTCCGGCTCCCTCCTACGAGCAGTACTTC
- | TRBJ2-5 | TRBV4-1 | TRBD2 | CASSQGSLAGPIAKTQYF | TGCGCCAGCAGCCAAGGATCTCTAGCGGGCCCGATTGCAAAGACCCAGTACTTC
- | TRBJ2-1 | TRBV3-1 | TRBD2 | CASSHTSGTSLFNEQFF | TGTGCCAGCAGCCACACAAGCGGGACTAGCCTCTTCAATGAGCAGTTCTTC
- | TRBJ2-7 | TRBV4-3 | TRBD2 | CASSQVLAADYEQYF | TGCGCCAGCAGCCAAGTTCTAGCGGCCGACTACGAGCAGTACTTC
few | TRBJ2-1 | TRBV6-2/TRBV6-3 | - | CATTYYNEQFF | TGTGCCACTACGTACTACAATGAGCAGTTCTTC
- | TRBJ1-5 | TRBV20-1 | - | CSAREPEGSQPQHF | TGCAGTGCTAGAGAGCCAGAGGGGAGTCAGCCCCAGCATTTT
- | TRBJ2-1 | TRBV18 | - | CASSPRARGNEQFF | TGTGCCAGCTCACCACGGGCGCGGGGCAATGAGCAGTTCTTC
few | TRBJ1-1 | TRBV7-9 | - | CASSSMDRGYVAFF | TGTGCCAGCAGCTCTATGGACAGAGGGTACGTAGCTTTCTTT
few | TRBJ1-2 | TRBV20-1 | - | CSARPEGITAGYTF | TGCAGTGCTAGGCCCGAGGGGATAACCGCTGGCTACACCTTC
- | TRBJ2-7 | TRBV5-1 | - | CASSLKGNEQYF | TGCGCCAGCAGCTTGAAAGGGAACGAGCAGTACTTC
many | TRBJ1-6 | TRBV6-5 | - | CASSYSRQTVNSPLHF | TGTGCCAGCAGTTACTCCCGACAGACAGTAAATTCACCCCTCCACTTT
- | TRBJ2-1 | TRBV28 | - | CASSFAGYNEQFF | TGTGCCAGCAGTTTCGCCGGCTACAATGAGCAGTTCTTC
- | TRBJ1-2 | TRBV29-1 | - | CSVAEGQYYGYTF | TGCAGCGTTGCAGAGGGGCAATACTATGGCTACACCTTC
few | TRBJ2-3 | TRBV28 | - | CASSPRVTDTQYF | TGTGCCAGCAGCCCTAGGGTCACAGATACGCAGTATTTT
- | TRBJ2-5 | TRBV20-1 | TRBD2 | CSARAGLAGVQETQYF | TGCAGTGCTAGAGCGGGACTAGCGGGTGTACAAGAGACCCAGTACTTC
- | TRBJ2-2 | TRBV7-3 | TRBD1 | CASSYGDRASGELFF | TGTGCCAGCAGTTATGGGGACAGGGCATCCGGGGAGCTGTTTTTT
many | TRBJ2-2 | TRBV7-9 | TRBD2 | CASSLYGTSGSTGELFF | TGTGCCAGCAGCTTATACGGGACTAGCGGGAGTACCGGGGAGCTGTTTTTT
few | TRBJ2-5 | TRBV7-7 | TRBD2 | CASSPGLAGGQESQYF | TGTGCCAGCAGCCCTGGACTAGCGGGAGGTCAAGAGAGCCAGTACTTC
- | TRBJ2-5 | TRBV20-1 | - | CSGARMETQYF | TGCAGCGGAGCTAGAATGGAGACCCAGTACTTC
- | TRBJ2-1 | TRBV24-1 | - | CATSVEGIGEQFF | TGTGCCACCAGTGTTGAAGGAATCGGTGAGCAGTTCTTC